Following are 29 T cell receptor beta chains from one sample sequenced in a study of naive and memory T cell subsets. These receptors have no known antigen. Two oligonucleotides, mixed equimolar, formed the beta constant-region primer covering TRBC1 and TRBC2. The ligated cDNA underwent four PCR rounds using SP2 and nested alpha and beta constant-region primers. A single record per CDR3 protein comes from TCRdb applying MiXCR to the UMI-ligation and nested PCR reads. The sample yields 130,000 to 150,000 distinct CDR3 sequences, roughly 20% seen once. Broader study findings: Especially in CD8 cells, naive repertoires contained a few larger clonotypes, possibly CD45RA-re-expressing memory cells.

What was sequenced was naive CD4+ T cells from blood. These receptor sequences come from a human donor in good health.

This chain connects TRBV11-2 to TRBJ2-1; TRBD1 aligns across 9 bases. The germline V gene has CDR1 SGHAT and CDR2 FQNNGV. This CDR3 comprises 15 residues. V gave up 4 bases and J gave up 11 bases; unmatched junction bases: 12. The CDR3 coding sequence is TGTGCCAGCAGCTCCTCGTTTGACAGGGGGGAACAGCAGTTCTTC. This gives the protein CASSSSFDRGEQQFF.

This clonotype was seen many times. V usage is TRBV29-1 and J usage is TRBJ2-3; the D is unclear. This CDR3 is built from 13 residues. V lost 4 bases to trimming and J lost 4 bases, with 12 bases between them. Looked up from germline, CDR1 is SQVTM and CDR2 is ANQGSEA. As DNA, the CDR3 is TGCAGCGTTGGTGTTGCTCAGGCAGATACGCAGTATTTT. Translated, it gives CSVGVAQADTQYF.

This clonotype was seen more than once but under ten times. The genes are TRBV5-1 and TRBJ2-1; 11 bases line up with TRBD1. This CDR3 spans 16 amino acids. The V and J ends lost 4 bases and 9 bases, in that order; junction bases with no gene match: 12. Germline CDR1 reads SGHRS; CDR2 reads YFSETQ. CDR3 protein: CASSPRTGGSWAEQFF. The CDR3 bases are TGCGCCAGCAGCCCAAGGACAGGGGGCTCGTGGGCTGAGCAGTTCTTC.

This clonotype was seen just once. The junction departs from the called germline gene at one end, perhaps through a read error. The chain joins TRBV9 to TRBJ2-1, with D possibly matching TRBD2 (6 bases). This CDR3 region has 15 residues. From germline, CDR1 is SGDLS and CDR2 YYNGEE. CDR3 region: CANSVGGTSYNEQFF. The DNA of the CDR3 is TGTGCCAACAGCGTAGGCGGGACCTCCTACAATGAGCAGTTCTTC.

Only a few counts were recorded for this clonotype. The DNA for the CDR3 is TGTGCCAGCCGCTCCGCGGGCCACTCAAAACAGGGGCTGAACACTGAAGCTTTCTTT. It codes for CASRSAGHSKQGLNTEAFF. The gene calls are TRBV28 and TRBJ1-1; 7 nucleotides agree with TRBD1. V lost 8 bases and J lost 0; bases outside the gene matches: 21. CDR1 is MDHEN and CDR2 is SYDVKM in the germline V gene. The CDR3 loop spans 19 amino acids.

The CDR3, as DNA: TGCAGTGCTAACGCCAGGGCTCAGACCCAGTACTTC. Residues: CSANARAQTQYF. V gene TRBV20-1 combines with J gene TRBJ2-5; tentative D call: TRBD1 (5 bases). There are 12 residues in the CDR3. Germline V lookup: CDR1 DFQATT, CDR2 SNEGSKA (reference sequence). The V and J ends lost 4 bases and 6 bases respectively, with 12 bases between them.

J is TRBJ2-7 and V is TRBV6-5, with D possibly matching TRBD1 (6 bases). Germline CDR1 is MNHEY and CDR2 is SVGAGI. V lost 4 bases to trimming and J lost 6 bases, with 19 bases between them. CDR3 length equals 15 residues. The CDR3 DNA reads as TGTGCCAGCAGTTCTCACAGTCCACAGGGTACCGAGCAGTACTTC. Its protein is CASSSHSPQGTEQYF.

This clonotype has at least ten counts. CDR3 bases: TGCAGCGTTGAGGTAGACAGGGCCACTGAAGCTTTCTTT. Its protein is CSVEVDRATEAFF. The chain is built from TRBV29-1 and TRBJ1-1; 7 nucleotides match TRBD1. The CDR3 is made up of 13 amino acids. V lost 3 bases and J lost 4; bases outside the gene matches: 5. CDR1 and CDR2 from the germline V gene are SQVTM and ANQGSEA. The full variable domain, in which reference TRBV29-1 and TRBJ1-1 provide the parts outside the CDR3, is SAVISQKPSRDICQRGTSLTIQCQVDSQVTMMFWYRQQPGQSLTLIATANQGSEATYESGFVIDKFPISRPNLTFSTLTVSNMSPEDSSIYLCSVEVDRATEAFFGQGTRLTVV.

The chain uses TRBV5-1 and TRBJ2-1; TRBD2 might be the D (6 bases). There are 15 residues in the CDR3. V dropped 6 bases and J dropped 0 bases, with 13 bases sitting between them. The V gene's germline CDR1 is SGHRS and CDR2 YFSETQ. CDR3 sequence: CASTRDSSSYNEQFF. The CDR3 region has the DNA TGCGCCAGCACCCGGGACTCGAGCTCCTACAATGAGCAGTTCTTC.

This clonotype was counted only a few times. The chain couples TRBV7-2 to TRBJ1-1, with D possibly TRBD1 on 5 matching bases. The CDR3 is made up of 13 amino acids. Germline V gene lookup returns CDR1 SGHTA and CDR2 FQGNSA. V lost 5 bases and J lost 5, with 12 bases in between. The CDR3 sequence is CASSPAWGTEAFF. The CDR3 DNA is TGTGCCAGCAGCCCGGCTTGGGGGACTGAAGCTTTCTTT.

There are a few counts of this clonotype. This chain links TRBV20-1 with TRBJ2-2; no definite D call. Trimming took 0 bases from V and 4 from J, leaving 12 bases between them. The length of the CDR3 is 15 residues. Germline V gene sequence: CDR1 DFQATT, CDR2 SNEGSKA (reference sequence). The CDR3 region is CSARDIQKSTGELFF. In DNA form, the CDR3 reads TGCAGTGCTAGAGATATACAGAAAAGCACCGGGGAGCTGTTTTTT.

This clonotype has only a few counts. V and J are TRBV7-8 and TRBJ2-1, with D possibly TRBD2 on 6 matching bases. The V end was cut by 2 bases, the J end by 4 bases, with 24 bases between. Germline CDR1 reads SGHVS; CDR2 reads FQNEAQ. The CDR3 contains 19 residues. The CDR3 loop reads CASSLTGSGRPRSYNEQFF. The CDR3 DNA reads TGTGCCAGCAGCTTAACTGGTAGCGGCAGACCAAGATCATACAATGAGCAGTTCTTC.

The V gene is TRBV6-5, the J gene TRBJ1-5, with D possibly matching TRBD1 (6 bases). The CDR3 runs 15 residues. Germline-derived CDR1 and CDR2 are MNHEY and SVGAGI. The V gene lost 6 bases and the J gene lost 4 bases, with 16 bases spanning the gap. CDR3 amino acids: CASRGGDIPNQPQHF. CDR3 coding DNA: TGTGCCAGCAGGGGAGGGGACATACCTAATCAGCCCCAGCATTTT.

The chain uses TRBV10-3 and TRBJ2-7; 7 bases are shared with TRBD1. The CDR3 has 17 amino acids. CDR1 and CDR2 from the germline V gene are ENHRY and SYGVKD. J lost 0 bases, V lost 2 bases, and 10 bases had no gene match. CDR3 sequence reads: CAISEDTGQRSSYEQYF. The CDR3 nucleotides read TGTGCCATCAGTGAGGACACGGGACAGAGAAGCTCCTACGAGCAGTACTTC.

The CDR3: CASSFFVVGKQETQYF. The CDR3 DNA reads TGCGCCAGCAGCTTCTTTGTGGTCGGGAAACAAGAGACCCAGTACTTC. The chain uses TRBV5-1 and TRBJ2-5; D might be TRBD2 (5 bases). Per germline, CDR1 SGHRS and CDR2 YFSETQ. CDR3 length: 16 amino acids. V shed 2 bases and J shed 2 bases, with 16 bases lying between them.

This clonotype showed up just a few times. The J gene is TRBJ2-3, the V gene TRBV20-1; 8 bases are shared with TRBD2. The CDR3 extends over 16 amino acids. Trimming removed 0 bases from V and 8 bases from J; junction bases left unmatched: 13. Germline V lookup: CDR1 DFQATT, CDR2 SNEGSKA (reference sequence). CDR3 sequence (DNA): TGCAGTGCTAGAGATCTTCCCAGCGGGAGAGTTCGTACGCAGTATTTT. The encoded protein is CSARDLPSGRVRTQYF.

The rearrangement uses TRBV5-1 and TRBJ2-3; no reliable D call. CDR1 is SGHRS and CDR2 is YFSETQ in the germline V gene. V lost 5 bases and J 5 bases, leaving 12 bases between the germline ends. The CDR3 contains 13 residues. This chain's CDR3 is CASSDRPLDTQYF. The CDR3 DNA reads TGCGCCAGCAGTGATCGGCCCCTAGATACGCAGTATTTT.

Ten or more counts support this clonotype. CDR3 sequence: CASRLAGGPTGELFF. CDR3 nucleotide sequence: TGCGCCAGCCGACTAGCGGGAGGGCCAACCGGGGAGCTGTTTTTT. The chain employs TRBV10-2 and TRBJ2-2; 14 bases are a match to TRBD2. CDR3 length: 15 amino acids. In germline, CDR1 is WSHSY, CDR2 SAAADI. The J segment lost 5 bases and the V segment lost 8 bases, leaving 4 bases of the junction unmatched.

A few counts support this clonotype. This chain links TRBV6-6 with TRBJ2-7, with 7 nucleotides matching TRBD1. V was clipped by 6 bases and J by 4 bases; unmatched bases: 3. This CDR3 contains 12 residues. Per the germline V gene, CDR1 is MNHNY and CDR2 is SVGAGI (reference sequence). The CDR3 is CASRHRGYEQYF. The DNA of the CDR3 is TGTGCCAGCAGACACAGGGGTTACGAGCAGTACTTC.

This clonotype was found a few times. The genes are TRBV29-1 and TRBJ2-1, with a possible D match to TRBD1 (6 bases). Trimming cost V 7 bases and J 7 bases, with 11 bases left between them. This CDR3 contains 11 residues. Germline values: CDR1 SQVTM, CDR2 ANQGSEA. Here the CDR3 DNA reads TGCAGCGCAGGGGCGGGTAATGAGCAGTTCTTC. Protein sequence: CSAGAGNEQFF.

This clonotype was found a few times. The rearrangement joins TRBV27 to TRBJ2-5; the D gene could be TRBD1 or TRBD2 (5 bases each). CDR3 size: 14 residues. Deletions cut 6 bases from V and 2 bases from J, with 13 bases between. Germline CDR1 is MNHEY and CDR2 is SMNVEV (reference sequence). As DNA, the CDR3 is TGTGCCAGCAGCCCCTTGGGGACGCAAGAGACCCAGTACTTC. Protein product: CASSPLGTQETQYF.

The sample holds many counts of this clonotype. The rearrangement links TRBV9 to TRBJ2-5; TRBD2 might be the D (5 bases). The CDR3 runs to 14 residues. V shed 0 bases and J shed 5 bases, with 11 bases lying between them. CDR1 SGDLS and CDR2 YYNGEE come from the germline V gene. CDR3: CASSVGGGWETQYF. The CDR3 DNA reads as TGTGCCAGCAGCGTAGGTGGAGGCTGGGAGACCCAGTACTTC.

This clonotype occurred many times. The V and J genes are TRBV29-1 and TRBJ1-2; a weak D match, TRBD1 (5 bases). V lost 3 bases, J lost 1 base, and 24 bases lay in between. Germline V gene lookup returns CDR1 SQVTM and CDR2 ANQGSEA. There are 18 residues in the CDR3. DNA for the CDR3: TGCAGCGTTGACGTGTTGGGGGTCTCAGGGCCTTATAACTATGGCTACACCTTC. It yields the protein CSVDVLGVSGPYNYGYTF.

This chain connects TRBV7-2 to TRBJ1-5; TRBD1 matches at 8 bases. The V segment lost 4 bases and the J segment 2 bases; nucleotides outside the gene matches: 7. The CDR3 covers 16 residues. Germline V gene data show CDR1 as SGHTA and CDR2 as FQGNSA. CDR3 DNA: TGTGCCAGCAGCTACTCCGGACAGGGCGGCAATCAGCCCCAGCATTTT. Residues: CASSYSGQGGNQPQHF.

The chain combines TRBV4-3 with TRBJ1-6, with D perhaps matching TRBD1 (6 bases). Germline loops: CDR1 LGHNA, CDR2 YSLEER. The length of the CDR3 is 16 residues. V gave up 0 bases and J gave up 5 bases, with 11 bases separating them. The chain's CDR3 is CASSQEWTANNSPLHF. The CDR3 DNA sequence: TGCGCCAGCAGCCAAGAGTGGACAGCGAATAATTCACCCCTCCACTTT.

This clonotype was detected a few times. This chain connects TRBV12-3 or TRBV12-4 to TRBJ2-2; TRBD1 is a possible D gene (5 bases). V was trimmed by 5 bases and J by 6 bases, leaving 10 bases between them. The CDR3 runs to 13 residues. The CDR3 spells CASSPRTSGELFF. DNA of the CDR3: TGTGCCAGCAGTCCGAGGACATCCGGGGAGCTGTTTTTT.

CDR3 DNA sequence: TGTGCCTGGAGTGGTACCATCGGGGCAGGCGAGCAGTACTTC. It translates to CAWSGTIGAGEQYF. V and J are TRBV30 and TRBJ2-7; either TRBD1 or TRBD2 may fit D (5 bases each). CDR1 is GTSNPN, CDR2 SVGIG, per germline (reference sequence). The CDR3 contains 14 residues. Trimming stripped 1 base from V and 6 bases from J, with 16 bases between.

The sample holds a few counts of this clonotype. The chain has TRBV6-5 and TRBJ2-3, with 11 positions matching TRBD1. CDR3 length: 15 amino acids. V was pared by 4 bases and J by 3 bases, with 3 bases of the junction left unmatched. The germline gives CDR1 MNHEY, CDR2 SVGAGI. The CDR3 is CASSFGTGGTDTQYF. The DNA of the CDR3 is TGTGCCAGCAGTTTCGGGACAGGGGGAACAGATACGCAGTATTTT.

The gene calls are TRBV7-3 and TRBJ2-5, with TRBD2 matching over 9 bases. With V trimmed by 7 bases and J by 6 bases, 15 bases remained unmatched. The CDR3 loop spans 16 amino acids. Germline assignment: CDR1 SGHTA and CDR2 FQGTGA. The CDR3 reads CASTPEESGRPKTQYF. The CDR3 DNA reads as TGTGCCAGCACCCCAGAGGAGAGCGGGAGGCCGAAGACCCAGTACTTC.